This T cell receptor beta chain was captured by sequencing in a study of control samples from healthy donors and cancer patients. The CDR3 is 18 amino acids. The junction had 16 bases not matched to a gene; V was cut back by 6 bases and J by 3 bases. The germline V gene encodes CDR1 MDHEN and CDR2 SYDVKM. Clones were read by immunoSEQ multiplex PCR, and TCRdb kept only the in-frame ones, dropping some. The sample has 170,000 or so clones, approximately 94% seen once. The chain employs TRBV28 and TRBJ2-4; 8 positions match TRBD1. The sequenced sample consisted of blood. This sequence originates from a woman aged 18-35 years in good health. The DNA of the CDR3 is TGTGCCAGCAGCTCATTCCCCCCAGGGGGCTTTGGCAAAAACATTCAGTACTTC. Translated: CASSSFPPGGFGKNIQYF.